Reported below is one TCR beta chain. Its antigen is currently unknown. The sample is drawn from a study of T cell repertoires in cytomegalovirus infection. Study in general: Well-studied HLA-B-restricted CMV epitopes were used in the study alongside recently identified HLA-C-restricted ones. The public TCR beta signatures pointed to both CMV infection and matching HLA type.

Per germline, CDR1 SQVTM and CDR2 ANQGSEA. This CDR3 has 12 amino acids. The germline V and J ends were trimmed by 4 bases and 6 bases, with 9 bases remaining between them. Each CDR3 protein gets one entry after TCRdb re-called the reads with MiXCR. This table holds about 700,000 distinct CDR3 sequences, 30% to 40% found once. This specimen was cultured PBMCs, taken from culture after CMV antigen stimulation. The chain recombines TRBV29-1 with TRBJ2-2; D perhaps matches TRBD1 (5 bases). This TCR was recovered from a human donor in good health (CMV status not recorded). Some clones in this sample may be carry-over from other donors' samples. CDR3 region: CSVVGPSGELFF. The DNA of the CDR3 is TGCAGCGTTGTGGGGCCGTCCGGGGAGCTGTTTTTT.